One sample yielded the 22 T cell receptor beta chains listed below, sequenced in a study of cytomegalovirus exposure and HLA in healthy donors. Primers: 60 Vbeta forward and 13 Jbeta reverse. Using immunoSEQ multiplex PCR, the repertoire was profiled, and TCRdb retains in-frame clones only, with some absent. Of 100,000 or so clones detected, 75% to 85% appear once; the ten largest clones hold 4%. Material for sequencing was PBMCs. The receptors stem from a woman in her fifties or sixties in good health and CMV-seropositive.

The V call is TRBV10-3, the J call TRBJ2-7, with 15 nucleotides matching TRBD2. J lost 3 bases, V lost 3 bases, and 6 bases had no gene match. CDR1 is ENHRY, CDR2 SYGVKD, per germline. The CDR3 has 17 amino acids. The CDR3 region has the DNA TGTGCCATCAGTGAAACGGGACTAGCGGGAGGAATCTACGAGCAGTACTTC. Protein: CAISETGLAGGIYEQYF.

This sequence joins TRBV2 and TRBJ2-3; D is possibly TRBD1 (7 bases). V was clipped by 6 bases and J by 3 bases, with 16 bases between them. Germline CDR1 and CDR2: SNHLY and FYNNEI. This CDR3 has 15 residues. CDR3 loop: CASRTSGGGTDTQYF. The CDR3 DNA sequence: TGTGCCAGCAGGACTTCAGGGGGAGGAACAGATACGCAGTATTTT.

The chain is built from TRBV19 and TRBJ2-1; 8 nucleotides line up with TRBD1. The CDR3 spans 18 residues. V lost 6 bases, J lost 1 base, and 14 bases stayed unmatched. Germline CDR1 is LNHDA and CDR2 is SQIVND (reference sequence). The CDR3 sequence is CASSLGQAERVSYNEQFF. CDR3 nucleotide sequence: TGTGCCAGTAGCTTGGGACAGGCGGAGCGAGTGTCCTACAATGAGCAGTTCTTC.

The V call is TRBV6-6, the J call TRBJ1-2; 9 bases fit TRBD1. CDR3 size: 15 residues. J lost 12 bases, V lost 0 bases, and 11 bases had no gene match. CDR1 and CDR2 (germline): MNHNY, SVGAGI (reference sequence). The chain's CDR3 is CASSYSLGQGEGNTF. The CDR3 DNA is TGTGCCAGCAGTTACTCTCTGGGACAGGGAGAGGGGAACACCTTC.

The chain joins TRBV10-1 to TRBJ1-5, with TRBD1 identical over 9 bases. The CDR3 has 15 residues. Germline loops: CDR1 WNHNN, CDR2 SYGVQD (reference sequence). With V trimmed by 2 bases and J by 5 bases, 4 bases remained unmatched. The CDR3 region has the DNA TGCGCCAGCAGTGAGCCGGACAGGGGTGATCAGCCCCAGCATTTT. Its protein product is CASSEPDRGDQPQHF.

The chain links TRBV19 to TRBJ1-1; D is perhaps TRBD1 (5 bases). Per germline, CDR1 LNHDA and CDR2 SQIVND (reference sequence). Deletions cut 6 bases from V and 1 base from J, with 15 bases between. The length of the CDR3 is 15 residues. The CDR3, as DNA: TGTGCCAGTAGAACGGGAGGGACGGCGAACACTGAAGCTTTCTTT. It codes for CASRTGGTANTEAFF.

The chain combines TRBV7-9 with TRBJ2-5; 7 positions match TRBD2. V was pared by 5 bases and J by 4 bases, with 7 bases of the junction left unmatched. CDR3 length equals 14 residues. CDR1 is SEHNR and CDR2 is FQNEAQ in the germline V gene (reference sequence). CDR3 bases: TGTGCCAGCAGCCCGCGGGGAGGGCCAGAGACCCAGTACTTC. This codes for CASSPRGGPETQYF.

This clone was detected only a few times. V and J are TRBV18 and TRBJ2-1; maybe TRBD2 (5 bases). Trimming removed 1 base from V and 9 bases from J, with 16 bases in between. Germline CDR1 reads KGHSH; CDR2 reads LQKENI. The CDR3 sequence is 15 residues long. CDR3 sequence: CASSPLGRERREQFF. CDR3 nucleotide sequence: TGTGCCAGCTCACCACTTGGAAGGGAGAGACGTGAGCAGTTCTTC.

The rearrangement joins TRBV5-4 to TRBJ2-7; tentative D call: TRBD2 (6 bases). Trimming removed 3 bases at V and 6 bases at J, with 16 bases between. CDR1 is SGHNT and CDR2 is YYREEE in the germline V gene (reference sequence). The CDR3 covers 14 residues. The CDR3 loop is CASSSPEGIGEQYF. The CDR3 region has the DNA TGTGCCAGCAGCTCCCCGGAGGGGATAGGCGAGCAGTACTTC. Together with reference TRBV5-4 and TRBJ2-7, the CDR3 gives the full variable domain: ETGVTQSPTHLIKTRGQQVTLRCSSQSGHNTVSWYQQALGQGPQFIFQYYREEENGRGNFPPRFSGLQFPNYSSELNVNALELDDSALYLCASSSPEGIGEQYFGPGTRLTVT.

The CDR3 DNA sequence: TGTGCCAGCAGCTCTACAGGCAATGAGCAGTTCTTC. Its translation: CASSSTGNEQFF. The chain recombines TRBV7-3 with TRBJ2-1; perhaps TRBD1 as D (5 bases). Trimming removed 4 bases from V and 6 bases from J, with 7 bases in between. The germline V gene encodes CDR1 SGHTA and CDR2 FQGTGA. The CDR3 consists of 12 residues.

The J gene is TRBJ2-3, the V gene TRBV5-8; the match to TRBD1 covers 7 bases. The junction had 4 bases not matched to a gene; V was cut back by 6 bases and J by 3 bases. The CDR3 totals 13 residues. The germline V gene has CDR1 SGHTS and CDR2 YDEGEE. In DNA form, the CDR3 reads TGTGCCAGCAAAAAGACAGGGACAGATACGCAGTATTTT. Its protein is CASKKTGTDTQYF.

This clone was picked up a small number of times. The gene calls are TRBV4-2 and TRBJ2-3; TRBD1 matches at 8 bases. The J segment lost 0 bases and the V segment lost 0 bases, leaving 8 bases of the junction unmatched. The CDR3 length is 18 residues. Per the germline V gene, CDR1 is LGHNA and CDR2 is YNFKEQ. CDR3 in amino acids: CASSQDYGTGTSTDTQYF. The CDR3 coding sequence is TGTGCCAGCAGCCAAGATTACGGGACAGGAACTAGCACAGATACGCAGTATTTT.

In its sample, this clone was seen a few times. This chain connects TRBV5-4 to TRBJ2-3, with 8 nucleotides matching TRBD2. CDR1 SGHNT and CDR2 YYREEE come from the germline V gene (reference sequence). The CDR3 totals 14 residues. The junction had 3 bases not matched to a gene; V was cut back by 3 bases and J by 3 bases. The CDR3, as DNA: TGTGCCAGCAGCTCGGAGCGGGAGACAGATACGCAGTATTTT. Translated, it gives CASSSERETDTQYF.

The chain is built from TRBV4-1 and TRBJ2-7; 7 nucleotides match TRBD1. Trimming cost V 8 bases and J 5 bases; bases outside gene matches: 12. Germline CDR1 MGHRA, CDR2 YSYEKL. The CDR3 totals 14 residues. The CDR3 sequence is CASQIRQGLHEQYF. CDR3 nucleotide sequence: TGCGCCAGCCAAATAAGACAGGGTCTACACGAGCAGTACTTC.

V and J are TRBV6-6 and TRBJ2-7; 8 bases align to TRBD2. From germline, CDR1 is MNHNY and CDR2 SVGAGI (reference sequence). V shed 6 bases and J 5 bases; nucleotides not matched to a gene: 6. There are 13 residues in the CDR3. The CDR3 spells CASSNSGTHEQYF. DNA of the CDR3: TGTGCCAGCAGCAATAGCGGGACCCACGAGCAGTACTTC.

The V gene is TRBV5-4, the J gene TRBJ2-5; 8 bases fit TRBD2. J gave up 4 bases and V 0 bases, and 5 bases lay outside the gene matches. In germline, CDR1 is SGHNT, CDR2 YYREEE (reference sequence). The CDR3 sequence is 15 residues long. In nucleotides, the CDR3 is TGTGCCAGCAGCTTGGGAGGCGGGGGGCGAGAGACCCAGTACTTC. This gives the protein CASSLGGGGRETQYF.

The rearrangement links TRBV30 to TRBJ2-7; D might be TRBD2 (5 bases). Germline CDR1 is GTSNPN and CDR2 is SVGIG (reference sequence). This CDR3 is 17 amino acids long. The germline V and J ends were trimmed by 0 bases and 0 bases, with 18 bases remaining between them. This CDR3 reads CAWSVPARLANSYEQYF. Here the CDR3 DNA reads TGTGCCTGGAGTGTACCTGCCCGGCTAGCCAACTCCTACGAGCAGTACTTC.

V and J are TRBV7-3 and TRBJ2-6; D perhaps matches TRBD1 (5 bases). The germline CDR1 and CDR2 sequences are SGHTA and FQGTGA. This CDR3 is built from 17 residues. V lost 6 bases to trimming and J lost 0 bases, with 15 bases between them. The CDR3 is CASSQKTASSGANVLTF. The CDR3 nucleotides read TGTGCCAGCAGTCAAAAGACAGCCAGCTCTGGGGCCAACGTCCTGACTTTC.

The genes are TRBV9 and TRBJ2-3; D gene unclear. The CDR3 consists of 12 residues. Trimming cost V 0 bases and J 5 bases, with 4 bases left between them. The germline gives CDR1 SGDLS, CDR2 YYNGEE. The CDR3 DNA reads TGTGCCAGCAGCGTAGCCGGAGATACGCAGTATTTT. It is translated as CASSVAGDTQYF.

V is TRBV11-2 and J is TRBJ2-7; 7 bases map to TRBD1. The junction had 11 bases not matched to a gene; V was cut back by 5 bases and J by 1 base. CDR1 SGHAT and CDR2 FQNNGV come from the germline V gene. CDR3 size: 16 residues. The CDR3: CASSATRAGGSYEQYF. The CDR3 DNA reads TGTGCCAGCAGCGCAACGCGGGCAGGGGGATCCTACGAGCAGTACTTC.

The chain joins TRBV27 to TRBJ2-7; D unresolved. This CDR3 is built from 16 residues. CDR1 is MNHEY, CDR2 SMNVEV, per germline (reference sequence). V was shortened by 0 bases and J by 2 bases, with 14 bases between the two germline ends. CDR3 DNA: TGTGCCAGCAGTTTATCCCCCCCAAGAGCCACCTACGAGCAGTACTTC. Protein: CASSLSPPRATYEQYF.

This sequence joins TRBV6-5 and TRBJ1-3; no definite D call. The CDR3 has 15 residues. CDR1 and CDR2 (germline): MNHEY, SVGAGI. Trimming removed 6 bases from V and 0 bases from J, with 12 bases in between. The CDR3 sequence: CASRGTFSSGNTIYF. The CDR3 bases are TGTGCCAGCAGGGGCACTTTTTCCTCTGGAAACACCATATATTTT.